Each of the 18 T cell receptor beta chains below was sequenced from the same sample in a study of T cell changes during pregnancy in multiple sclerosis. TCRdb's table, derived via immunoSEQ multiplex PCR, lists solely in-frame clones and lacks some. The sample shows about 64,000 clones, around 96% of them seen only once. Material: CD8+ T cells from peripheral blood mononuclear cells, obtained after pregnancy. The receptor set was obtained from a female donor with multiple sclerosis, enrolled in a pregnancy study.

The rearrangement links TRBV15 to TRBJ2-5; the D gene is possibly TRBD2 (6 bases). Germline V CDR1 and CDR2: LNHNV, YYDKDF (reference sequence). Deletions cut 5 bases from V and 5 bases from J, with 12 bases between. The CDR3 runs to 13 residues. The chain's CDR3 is CATSGSRGETQYF. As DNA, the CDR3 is TGTGCCACCAGCGGAAGCCGGGGGGAGACCCAGTACTTC.

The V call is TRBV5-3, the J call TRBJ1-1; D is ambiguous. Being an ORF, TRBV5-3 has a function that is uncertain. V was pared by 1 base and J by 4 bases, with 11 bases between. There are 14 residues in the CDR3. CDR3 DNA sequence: TGTGCCAGAAGCTTGCGGGGTCCAGGCACTGAAGCTTTCTTT. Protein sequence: CARSLRGPGTEAFF.

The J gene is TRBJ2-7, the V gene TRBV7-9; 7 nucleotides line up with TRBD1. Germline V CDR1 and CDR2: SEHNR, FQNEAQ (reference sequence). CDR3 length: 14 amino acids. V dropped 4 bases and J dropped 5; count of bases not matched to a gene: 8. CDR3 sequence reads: CASSWATGQNEQYF. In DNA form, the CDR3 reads TGTGCCAGCAGCTGGGCGACAGGGCAGAACGAGCAGTACTTC.

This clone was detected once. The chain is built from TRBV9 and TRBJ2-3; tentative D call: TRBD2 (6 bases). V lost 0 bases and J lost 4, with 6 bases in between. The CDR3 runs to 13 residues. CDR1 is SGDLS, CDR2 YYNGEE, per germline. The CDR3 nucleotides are TGTGCCAGCAGCGTAGCGGGAGCAGATACGCAGTATTTT. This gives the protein CASSVAGADTQYF. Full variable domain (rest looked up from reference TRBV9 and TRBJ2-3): DSGVTQTPKHLITATGQRVTLRCSPRSGDLSVYWYQQSLDQGLQFLIQYYNGEERAKGNILERFSAQQFPDLHSELNLSSLELGDSALYFCASSVAGADTQYFGPGTRLTVL.

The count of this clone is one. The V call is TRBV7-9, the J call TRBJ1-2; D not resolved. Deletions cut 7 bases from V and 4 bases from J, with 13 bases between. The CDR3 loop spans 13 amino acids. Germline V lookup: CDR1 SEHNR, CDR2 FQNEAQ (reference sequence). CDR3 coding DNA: TGTGCCAGCAATCCGACAATAACCTATGGCTACACCTTC. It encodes CASNPTITYGYTF.

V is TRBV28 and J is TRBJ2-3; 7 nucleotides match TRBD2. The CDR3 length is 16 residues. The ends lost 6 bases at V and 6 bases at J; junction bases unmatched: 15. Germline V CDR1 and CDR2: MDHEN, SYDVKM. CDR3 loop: CASSFGGRGKGDTQYF. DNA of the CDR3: TGTGCCAGCAGCTTCGGAGGGCGGGGGAAGGGGGATACGCAGTATTTT. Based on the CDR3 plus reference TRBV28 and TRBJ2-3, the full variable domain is DVKVTQSSRYLVKRTGEKVFLECVQDMDHENMFWYRQDPGLGLRLIYFSYDVKMKEKGDIPEGYSVSREKKERFSLILESASTNQTSMYLCASSFGGRGKGDTQYFGPGTRLTVL.

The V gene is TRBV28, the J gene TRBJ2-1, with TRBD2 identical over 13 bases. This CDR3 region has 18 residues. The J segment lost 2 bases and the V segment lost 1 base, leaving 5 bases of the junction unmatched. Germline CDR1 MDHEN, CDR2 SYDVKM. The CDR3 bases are TGTGCCAGCAGTTTATCCCCACTAGCGGGAGGGGCCTACAATGAGCAGTTCTTC. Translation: CASSLSPLAGGAYNEQFF.

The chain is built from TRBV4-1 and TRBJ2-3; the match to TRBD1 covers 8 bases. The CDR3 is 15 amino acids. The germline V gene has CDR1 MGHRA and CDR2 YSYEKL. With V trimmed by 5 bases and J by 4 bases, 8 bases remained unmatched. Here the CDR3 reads CASSFVQGAADTQYF. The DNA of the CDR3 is TGCGCCAGCAGCTTTGTTCAGGGGGCGGCAGATACGCAGTATTTT.

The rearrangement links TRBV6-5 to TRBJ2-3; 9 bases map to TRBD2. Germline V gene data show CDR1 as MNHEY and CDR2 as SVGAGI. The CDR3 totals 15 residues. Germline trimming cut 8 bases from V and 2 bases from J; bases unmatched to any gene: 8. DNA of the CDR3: TGTGCCAGCTCGCTTGTAGCGGGAGCCACAGATACGCAGTATTTT. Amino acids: CASSLVAGATDTQYF.

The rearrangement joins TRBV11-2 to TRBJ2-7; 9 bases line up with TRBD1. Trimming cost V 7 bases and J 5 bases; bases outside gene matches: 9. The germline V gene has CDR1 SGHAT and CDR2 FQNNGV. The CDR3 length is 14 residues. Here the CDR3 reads CASKPGQGSDEQYF. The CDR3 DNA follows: TGTGCCAGCAAGCCGGGACAGGGTTCGGACGAGCAGTACTTC. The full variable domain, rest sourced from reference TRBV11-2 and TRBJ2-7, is EAGVAQSPRYKIIEKRQSVAFWCNPISGHATLYWYQQILGQGPKLLIQFQNNGVVDDSQLPKDRFSAERLKGVDSTLKIQPAKLEDSAVYLCASKPGQGSDEQYFGPGTRLTVT.

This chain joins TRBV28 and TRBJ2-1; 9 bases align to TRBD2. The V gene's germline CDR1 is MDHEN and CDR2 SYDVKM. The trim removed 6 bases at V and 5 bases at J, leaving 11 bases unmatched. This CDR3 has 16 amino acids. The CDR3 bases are TGTGCCAGCAGCTATCCCTTGGCGGGAGGGAACAATGAGCAGTTCTTC. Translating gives CASSYPLAGGNNEQFF.

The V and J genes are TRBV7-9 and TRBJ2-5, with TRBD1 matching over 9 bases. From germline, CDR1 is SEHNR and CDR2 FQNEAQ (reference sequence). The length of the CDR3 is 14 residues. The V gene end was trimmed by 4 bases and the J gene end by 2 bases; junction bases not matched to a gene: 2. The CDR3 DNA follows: TGTGCCAGCAGCTGGGACAGGGAACAAGAGACCCAGTACTTC. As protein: CASSWDREQETQYF.

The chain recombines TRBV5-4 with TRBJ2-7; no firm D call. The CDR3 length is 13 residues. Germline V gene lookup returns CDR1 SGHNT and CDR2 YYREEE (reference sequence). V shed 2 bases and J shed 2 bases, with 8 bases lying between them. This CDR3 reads CASSFAPTYEQYF. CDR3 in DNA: TGTGCCAGCAGCTTCGCTCCTACCTACGAGCAGTACTTC.

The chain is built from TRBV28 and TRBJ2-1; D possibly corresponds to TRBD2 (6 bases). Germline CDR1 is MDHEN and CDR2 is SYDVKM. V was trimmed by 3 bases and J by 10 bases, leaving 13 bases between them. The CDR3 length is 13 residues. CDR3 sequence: CASSFSVGGEQFF. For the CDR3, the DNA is TGTGCCAGCAGTTTCTCCGTCGGAGGGGAGCAGTTCTTC.

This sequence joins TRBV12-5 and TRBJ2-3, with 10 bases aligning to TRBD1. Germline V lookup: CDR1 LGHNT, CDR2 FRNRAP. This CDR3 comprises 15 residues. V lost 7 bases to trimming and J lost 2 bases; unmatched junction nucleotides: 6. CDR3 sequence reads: CASAPGTGVTDTQYF. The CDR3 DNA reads TGTGCTAGTGCCCCGGGGACAGGGGTCACAGATACGCAGTATTTT.

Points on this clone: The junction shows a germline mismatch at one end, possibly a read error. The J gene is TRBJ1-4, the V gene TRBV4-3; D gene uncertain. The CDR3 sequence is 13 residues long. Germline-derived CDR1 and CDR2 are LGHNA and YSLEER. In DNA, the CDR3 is TGCGCCAGCAGCTCCCGACAAAATGAAAATCTGTTTTTT. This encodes CASSSRQNENLFF.

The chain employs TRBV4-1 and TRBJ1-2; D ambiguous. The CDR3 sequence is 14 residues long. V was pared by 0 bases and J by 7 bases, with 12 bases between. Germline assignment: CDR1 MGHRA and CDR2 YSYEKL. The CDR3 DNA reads TGCGCCAGCAGCCAAGATGCTGCGTGGGCTGGCTACACCTTC. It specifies CASSQDAAWAGYTF.

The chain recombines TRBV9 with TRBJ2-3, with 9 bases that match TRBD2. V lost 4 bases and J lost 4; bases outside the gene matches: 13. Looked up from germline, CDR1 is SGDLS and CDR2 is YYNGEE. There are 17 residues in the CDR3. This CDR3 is CASSSFPRGGVADTQYF. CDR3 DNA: TGTGCCAGCAGCTCATTCCCGCGGGGGGGAGTTGCAGATACGCAGTATTTT.